The TCR beta chain under discussion was sequenced for a study of control samples from healthy donors and cancer patients. Data came from immunoSEQ multiplex PCR; TCRdb stores just in-frame clones and leaves some out. The repertoire holds 40,000 to 55,000 clones, with around 90% as singletons. Trimming pared 3 bases from V and 2 bases from J, leaving 14 bases between. From germline, CDR1 is DFQATT and CDR2 SNEGSKA (reference sequence). This CDR3 is built from 15 residues. The V gene is TRBV20-1, the J gene TRBJ1-5; the D gene is possibly TRBD1 (6 bases). Sequenced sample: PBMCs. This TCR came from a woman between 40 and 55 years old with head and neck cancer. This CDR3 is CSASTGAGGNQPQHF. Written as DNA, the CDR3 is TGCAGTGCTAGTACGGGGGCGGGGGGCAATCAGCCCCAGCATTTT.